This TCR beta chain is from a study of blood T cell repertoires in COVID-19. At the level of the study: PBMCs, B-cell-depleted T cells, or T cells provided the cDNA or gDNA that made up the material.

Authors' processing steps: Amplification with reference gene primers provided the estimates of nucleated cell counts. Sequencing was performed with immunoSEQ multiplex PCR; in TCRdb, only in-frame clones are kept and a portion is missing. V and J calls and clone size come straight from that table; D and trimming were deduced from the DNA. The repertoire includes 310,000 or so clones, approximately 83% of them detected once, and 2% to 2.5% sits in the top ten. CDR1 and CDR2 (germline): MDHEN, SYDVKM. The CDR3 has 14 residues. Between the trimmed V and J ends, which lost 4 bases and 2 bases, there was a span of 11 bases.

The origin of this receptor is a woman aged 25 to 39 who had recovered from COVID-19. The sample consisted of peripheral blood. V is TRBV28 and J is TRBJ2-5; D remains unclear. The CDR3 region is CASSSQMIQETQYF. The CDR3 DNA reads TGTGCCAGCAGTTCCCAGATGATACAAGAGACCCAGTACTTC.